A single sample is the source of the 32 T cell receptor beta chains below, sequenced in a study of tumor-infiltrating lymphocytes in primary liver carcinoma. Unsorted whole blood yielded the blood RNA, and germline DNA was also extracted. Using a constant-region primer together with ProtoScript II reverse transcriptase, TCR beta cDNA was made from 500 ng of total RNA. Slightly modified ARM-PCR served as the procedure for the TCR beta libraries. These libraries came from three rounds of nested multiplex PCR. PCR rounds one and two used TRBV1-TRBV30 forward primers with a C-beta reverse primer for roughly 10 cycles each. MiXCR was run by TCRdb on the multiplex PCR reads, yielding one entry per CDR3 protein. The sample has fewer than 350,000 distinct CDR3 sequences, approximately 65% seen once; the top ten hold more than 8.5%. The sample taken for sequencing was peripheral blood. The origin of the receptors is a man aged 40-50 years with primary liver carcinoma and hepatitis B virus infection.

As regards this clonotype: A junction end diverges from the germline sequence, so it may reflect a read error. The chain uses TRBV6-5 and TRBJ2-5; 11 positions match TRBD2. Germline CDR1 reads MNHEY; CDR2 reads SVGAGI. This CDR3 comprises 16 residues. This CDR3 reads CTRGSMTSGTEETQYF. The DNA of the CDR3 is TGTACCAGGGGGTCGATGACTAGCGGGACGGAAGAGACCCAGTACTTC.

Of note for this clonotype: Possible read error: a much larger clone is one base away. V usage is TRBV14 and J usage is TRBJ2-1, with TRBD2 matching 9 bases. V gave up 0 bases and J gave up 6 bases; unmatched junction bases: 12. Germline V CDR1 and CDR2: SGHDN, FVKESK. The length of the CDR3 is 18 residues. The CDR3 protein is CASSQDSSTSGYSNEQFF. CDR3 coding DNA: TGTGCCAGCAGCCAAGACTCATCGACTAGCGGCTATAGCAATGAGCAGTTCTTC. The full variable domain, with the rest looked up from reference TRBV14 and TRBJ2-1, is EAGVTQFPSHSVIEKGQTVTLRCDPISGHDNLYWYRRVMGKEIKFLLHFVKESKQDESGMPNNRFLAERTGGTYSTLKVQPAELEDSGVYFCASSQDSSTSGYSNEQFFGPGTRLTVL.

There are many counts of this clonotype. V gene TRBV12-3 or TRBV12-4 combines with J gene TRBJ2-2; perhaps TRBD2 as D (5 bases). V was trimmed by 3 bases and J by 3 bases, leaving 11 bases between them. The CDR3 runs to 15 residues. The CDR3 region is CASSLSLGDTGELFF. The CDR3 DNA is TGTGCCAGCAGTTTGTCTCTCGGGGACACCGGGGAGCTGTTTTTT.

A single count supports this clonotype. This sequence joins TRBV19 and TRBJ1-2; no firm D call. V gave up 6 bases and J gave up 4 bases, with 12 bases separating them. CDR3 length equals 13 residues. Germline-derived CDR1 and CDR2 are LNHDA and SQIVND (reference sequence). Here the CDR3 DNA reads TGTGCCAGTAGCGAAGGGAGACGCTATGGCTACACCTTC. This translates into CASSEGRRYGYTF.

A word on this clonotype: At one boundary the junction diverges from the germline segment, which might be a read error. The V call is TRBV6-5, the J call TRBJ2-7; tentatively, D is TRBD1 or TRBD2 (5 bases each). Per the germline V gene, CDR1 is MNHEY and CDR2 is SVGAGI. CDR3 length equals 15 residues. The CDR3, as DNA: TGTGCCAGCAGCCTGCGTGCGATGGGGACCTACGACCAGTACTTC. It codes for CASSLRAMGTYDQYF.

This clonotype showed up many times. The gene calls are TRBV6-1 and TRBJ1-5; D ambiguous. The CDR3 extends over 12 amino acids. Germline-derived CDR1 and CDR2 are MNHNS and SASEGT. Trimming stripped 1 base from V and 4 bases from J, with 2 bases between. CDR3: CASSEENQPQHF. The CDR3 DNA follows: TGTGCCAGCAGTGAAGAGAATCAGCCCCAGCATTTT.

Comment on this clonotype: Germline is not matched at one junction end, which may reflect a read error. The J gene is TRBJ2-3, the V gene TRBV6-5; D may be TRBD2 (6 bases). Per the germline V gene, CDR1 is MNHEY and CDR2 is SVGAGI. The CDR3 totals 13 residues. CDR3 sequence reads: CVSSYASVGTQYF. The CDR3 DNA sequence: TGTGTCAGCAGTTACGCTAGCGTTGGTACGCAGTATTTT.

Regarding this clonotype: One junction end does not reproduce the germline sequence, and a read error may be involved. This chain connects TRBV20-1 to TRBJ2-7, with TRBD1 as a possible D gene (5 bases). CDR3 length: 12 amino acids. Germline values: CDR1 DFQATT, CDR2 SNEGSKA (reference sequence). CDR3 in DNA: TGCAGTGCCGTGGGGCAGATCGACGAACAGTACTTC. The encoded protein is CSAVGQIDEQYF.

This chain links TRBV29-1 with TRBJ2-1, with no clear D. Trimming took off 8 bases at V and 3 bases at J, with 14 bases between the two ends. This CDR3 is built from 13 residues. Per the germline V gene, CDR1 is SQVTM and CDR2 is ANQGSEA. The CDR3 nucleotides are TGCAGCCATGCAGTCGGCGTCTACAATGAGCAGTTCTTC. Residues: CSHAVGVYNEQFF.

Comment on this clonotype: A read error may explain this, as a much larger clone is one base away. The CDR3 DNA follows: TGCAGCGCTGATTCTCCGGGACAGGGTAGCTATGGCTACACCTTC. Its translation: CSADSPGQGSYGYTF. The V gene is TRBV29-1, the J gene TRBJ1-2, with 9 nucleotides matching TRBD1. The trim removed 7 bases at V and 4 bases at J, leaving 13 bases unmatched. Germline-derived CDR1 and CDR2 are SQVTM and ANQGSEA. This CDR3 spans 15 amino acids.

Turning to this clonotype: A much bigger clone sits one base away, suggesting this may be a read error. CDR3 nucleotides: TGTGCCAGCAGTTTACAGGGCCTGCGGATTGAAGCTTTCTTT. Translation gives CASSLQGLRIEAFF. The J gene is TRBJ1-1, the V gene TRBV6-5, with D maybe TRBD1 (6 bases). This CDR3 is 14 amino acids long. V was shortened by 4 bases and J by 7 bases, with 16 bases between the two germline ends. CDR1 and CDR2 from the germline V gene are MNHEY and SVGAGI.

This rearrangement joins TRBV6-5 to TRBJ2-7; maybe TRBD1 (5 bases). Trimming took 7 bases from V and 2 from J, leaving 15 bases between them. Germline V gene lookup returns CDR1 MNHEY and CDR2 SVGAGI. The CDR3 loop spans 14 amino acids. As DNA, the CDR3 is TGTGCCAGCACCCCAGAATACAGGACCTACGAGCAGTACTTC. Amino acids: CASTPEYRTYEQYF.

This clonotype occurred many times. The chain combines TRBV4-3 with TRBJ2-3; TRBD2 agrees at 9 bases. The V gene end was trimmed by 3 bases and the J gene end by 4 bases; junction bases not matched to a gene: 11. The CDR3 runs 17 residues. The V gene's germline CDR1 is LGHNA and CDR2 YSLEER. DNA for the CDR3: TGCGCCAGCAGCCAGGTAGCGGGAGTGGGCTCGGCAGATACGCAGTATTTT. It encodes CASSQVAGVGSADTQYF.

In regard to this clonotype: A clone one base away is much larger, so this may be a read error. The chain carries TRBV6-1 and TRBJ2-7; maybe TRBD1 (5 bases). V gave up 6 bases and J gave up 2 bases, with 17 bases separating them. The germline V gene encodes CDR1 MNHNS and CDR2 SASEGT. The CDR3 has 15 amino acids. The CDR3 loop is CASSADGQLAYEQYF. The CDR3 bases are TGTGCCAGCAGCGCAGACGGACAATTAGCCTACGAGCAGTACTTC.

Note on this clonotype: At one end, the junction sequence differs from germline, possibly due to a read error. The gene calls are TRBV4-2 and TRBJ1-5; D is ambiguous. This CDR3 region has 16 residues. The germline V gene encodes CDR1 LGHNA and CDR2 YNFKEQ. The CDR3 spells CASGQKSETEDQPQHF. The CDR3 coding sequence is TGTGCCAGCGGCCAAAAATCCGAGACGGAAGATCAGCCCCAGCATTTT.

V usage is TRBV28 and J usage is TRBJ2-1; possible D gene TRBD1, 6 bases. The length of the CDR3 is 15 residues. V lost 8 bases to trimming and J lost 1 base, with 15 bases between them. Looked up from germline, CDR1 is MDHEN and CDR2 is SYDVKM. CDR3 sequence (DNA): TGTGCCAGCCTAGGTGGGGGCTGGTCCTACAATGAGCAGTTCTTC. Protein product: CASLGGGWSYNEQFF.

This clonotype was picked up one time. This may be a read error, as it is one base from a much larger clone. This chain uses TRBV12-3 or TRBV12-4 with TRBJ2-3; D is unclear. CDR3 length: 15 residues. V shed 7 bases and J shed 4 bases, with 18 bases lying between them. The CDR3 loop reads CASTPGRVSPDTQYF. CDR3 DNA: TGTGCCAGCACCCCCGGTCGGGTCAGTCCAGATACGCAGTATTTT.

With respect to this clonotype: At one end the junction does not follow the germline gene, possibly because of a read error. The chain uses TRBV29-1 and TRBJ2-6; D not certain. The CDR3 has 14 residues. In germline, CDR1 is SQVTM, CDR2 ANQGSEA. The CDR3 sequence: CSVAVVSGANVLTF. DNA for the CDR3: TGCAGTGTTGCAGTAGTATCTGGGGCCAACGTCCTGACTTTC.

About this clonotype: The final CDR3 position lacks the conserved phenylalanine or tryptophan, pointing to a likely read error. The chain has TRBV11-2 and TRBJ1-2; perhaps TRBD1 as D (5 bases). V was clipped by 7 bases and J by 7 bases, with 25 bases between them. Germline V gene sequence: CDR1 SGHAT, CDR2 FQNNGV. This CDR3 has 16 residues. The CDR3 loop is CASNLDGTYVSGGYTL. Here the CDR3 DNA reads TGTGCCAGCAACTTGGACGGGACTTATGTTTCCGGTGGCTACACCCTC.

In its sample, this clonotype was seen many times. The CDR3 region has the DNA TGTGCCAGCAGTCCGGGACTAGCGGGCGTCCAAGAGACCCAGTACTTC. It is translated as CASSPGLAGVQETQYF. V gene TRBV12-3 or TRBV12-4 combines with J gene TRBJ2-5; the match to TRBD2 covers 12 bases. Trimming cost V 5 bases and J 1 base; bases outside gene matches: 5. This CDR3 region has 16 residues.

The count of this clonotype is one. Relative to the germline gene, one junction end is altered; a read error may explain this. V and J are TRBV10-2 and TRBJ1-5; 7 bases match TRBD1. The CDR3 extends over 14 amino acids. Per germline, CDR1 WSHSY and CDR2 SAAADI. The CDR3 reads CTSSSDRVYQRQHF. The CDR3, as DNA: TGCACCAGCAGTTCTGACAGGGTATATCAGCGCCAGCACTTT.

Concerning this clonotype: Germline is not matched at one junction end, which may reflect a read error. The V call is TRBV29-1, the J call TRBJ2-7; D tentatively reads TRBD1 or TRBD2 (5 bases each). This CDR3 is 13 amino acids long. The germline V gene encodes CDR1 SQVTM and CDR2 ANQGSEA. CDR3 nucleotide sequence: TGCGGCGTTGCTACTAGACAGAGCTACGAACAGTACTTC. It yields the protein CGVATRQSYEQYF.

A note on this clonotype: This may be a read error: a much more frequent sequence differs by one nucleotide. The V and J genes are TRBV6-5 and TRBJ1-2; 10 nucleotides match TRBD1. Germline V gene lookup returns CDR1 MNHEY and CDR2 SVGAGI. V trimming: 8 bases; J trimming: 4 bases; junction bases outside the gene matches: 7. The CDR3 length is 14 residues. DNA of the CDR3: TGTGCCAGCGGTTCCGGGACAGGGGTCTATGGCTACACCTTC. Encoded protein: CASGSGTGVYGYTF.

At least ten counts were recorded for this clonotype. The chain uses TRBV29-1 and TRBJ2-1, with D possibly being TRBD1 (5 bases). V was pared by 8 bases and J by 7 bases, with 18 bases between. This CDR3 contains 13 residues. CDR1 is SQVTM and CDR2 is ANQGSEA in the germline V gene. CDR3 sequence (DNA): TGCAGCTTTGTAAGGGCAGGGTGGAATGAGCAGTTCTTC. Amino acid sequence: CSFVRAGWNEQFF.

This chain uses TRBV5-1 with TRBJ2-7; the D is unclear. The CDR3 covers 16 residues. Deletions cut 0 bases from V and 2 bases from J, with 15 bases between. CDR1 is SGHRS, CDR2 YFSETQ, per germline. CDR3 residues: CASSLGTRGKAYEQYF. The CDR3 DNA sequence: TGCGCCAGCAGCTTGGGGACCCGTGGGAAGGCCTACGAGCAGTACTTC.

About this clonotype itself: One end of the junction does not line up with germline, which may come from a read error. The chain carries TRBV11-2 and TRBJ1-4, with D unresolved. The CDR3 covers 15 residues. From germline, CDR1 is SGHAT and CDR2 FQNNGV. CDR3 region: CVSSLGYAVNEKLFF. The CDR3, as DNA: TGTGTCAGCAGCTTAGGGTACGCCGTGAATGAAAAACTGTTTTTT.

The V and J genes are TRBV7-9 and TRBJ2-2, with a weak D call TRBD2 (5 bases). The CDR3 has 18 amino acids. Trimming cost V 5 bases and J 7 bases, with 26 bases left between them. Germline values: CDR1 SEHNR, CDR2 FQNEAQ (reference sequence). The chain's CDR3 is CASSLEPPGSRGLGELFF. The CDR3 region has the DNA TGTGCCAGCAGCCTCGAGCCTCCGGGGTCTCGCGGGCTCGGGGAGCTGTTTTTT.

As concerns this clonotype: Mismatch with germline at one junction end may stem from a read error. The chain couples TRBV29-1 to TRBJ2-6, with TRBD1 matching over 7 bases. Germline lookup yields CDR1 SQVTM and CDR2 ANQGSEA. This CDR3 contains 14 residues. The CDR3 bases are TGCAGCGTCGTCACAGGGGATGGGGCCACCGTCCTGACTTTC. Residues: CSVVTGDGATVLTF.

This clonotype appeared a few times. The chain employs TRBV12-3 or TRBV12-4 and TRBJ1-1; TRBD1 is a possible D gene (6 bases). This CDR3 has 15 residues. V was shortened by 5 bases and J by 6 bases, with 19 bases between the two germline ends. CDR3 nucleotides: TGTGCCAGCAGTCGCCAGGGGCAGGGAACCCCTGAAGCTTTCTTT. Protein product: CASSRQGQGTPEAFF.

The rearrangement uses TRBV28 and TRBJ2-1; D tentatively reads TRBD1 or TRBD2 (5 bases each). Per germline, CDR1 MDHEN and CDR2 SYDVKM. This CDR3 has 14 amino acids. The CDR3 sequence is CAGNRGRIYNEQFF. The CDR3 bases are TGTGCAGGCAATCGGGGCAGGATCTACAATGAGCAGTTCTTC. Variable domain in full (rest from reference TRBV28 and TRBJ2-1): DVKVTQSSRYLVKRTGEKVFLECVQDMDHENMFWYRQDPGLGLRLIYFSYDVKMKEKGDIPEGYSVSREKKERFSLILESASTNQTSMYLCAGNRGRIYNEQFFGPGTRLTVL.

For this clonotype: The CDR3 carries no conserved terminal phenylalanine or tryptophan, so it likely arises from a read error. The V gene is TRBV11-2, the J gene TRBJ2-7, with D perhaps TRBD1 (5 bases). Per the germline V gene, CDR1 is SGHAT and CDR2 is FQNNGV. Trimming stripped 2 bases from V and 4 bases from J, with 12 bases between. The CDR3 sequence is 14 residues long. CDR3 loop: CASSLRAGYYEQYS. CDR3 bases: TGTGCCAGCAGCTTAAGGGCAGGGTATTACGAGCAGTACTCC.

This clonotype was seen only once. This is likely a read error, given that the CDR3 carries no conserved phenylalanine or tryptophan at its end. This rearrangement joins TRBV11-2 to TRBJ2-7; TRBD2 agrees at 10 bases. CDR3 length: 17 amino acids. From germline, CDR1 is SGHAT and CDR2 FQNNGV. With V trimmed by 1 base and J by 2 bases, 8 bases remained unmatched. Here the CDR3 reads CASSLVASGRGAYEQYI. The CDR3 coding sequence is TGTGCCAGCAGCTTAGTCGCTAGCGGGAGAGGCGCCTACGAGCAGTACATC.